This is a list of T cell receptor beta chains from one sample in a study of blood T cell repertoires in COVID-19. Sequenced by immunoSEQ multiplex PCR; TCRdb stores in-frame clones only, minus some. The profile shows a few hundred thousand clones, about 86% of them singletons. The sequenced sample was peripheral blood. The receptors stem from a woman in her sixties or seventies with COVID-19, enrolled during active disease. Each CDR3 is given with its conserved first and last residue. D genes are given only for firm matches. The listing skips clone size in some rows; elsewhere it reads once, few, many or a size class.

size: .; V: TRBV2; D: TRBD1; J: TRBJ1-1; DNA: TGTGCCAGCAGCCTATACGTCGGACAGGGGGCTCGGAACACTGAAGCTTTCTTT; CDR3: CASSLYVGQGARNTEAFF
size: .; V: TRBV5-8; D: .; J: TRBJ1-2; DNA: TGTGCCAGCAGTTTTGACATCAGGGACTATGGCTACACCTTC; CDR3: CASSFDIRDYGYTF
size: .; V: TRBV28; D: TRBD1; J: TRBJ1-2; DNA: TGTGCCAGCAGTATCCGGGACAGGGGACGTTACACCTTC; CDR3: CASSIRDRGRYTF
size: .; V: TRBV10-3; D: .; J: TRBJ1-2; DNA: TGTGCCATCACCCCAGACACGGGGACAAATGGCTACACCTTC; CDR3: CAITPDTGTNGYTF
size: once; V: TRBV5-4; D: TRBD1; J: TRBJ2-1; DNA: TGTGCCAGCAGCCCGACCGGGACAGGGGGGTACAATGAGCAGTTCTTC; CDR3: CASSPTGTGGYNEQFF
size: .; V: TRBV6-5; D: .; J: TRBJ2-3; DNA: TGTGCCAGCAGTTTTCGGACTTCCACAGATACGCAGTATTTT; CDR3: CASSFRTSTDTQYF
size: .; V: TRBV14; D: .; J: TRBJ2-7; DNA: TGTGCCAGCAGCCAAGGCGGCAGGGGCAATCTGATCTACGAGCAGTACTTC; CDR3: CASSQGGRGNLIYEQYF
size: .; V: TRBV3-1/TRBV3-2; D: .; J: TRBJ1-2; DNA: TGTGCCAGCAGCCAAGATGTCAAGCAGGGGATCGCTGGCTACACCTTC; CDR3: CASSQDVKQGIAGYTF
size: .; V: TRBV25-1; D: TRBD1; J: TRBJ2-7; DNA: TGTGCCAGCAGCCCTAGTACCGACAGGGGGTACTACGAGCAGTACTTC; CDR3: CASSPSTDRGYYEQYF
size: .; V: TRBV7-2; D: TRBD1; J: TRBJ2-5; DNA: TGTGCCAGCAGCTTAACCGCCTTGGCTAGGGGGCGGGAGACCCAGTACTTC; CDR3: CASSLTALARGRETQYF
size: few; V: TRBV6-1; D: .; J: TRBJ2-7; DNA: TGTGCCAGCAGTGAAGCGTGGAGCTCCTACGAGCAGTACTTC; CDR3: CASSEAWSSYEQYF
size: .; V: TRBV5-4; D: .; J: TRBJ1-2; DNA: TGTGCCAGCAGTCAAACAGGGCTCATGTCGGGCTACACCTTC; CDR3: CASSQTGLMSGYTF
size: .; V: TRBV7-9; D: TRBD1; J: TRBJ2-7; DNA: TGTGCCAGCAGCTTAACCTCGACAGGGGGCTTCTCCTACGAGCAGTACTTC; CDR3: CASSLTSTGGFSYEQYF
size: .; V: TRBV11-2; D: .; J: TRBJ2-5; DNA: TGTGCCAGCAGCTTGGGACCCAGGGGTTTAGGAGAGACCCAGTACTTC; CDR3: CASSLGPRGLGETQYF
size: once; V: TRBV5-1; D: TRBD2; J: TRBJ2-7; DNA: TGCGCCAGCAGCTTCGGGACTAGCCGCTACGAGCAGTACTTC; CDR3: CASSFGTSRYEQYF
size: .; V: TRBV18; D: TRBD2; J: TRBJ2-3; DNA: TGTGCCAGCTCACCAATCACTAGCGGGGGGGCCGGAACAGATACGCAGTATTTT; CDR3: CASSPITSGGAGTDTQYF
size: .; V: TRBV18; D: .; J: TRBJ1-2; DNA: TGTGCCAGCTCACCACCTGTCAGGGATGGCTACACCTTC; CDR3: CASSPPVRDGYTF
size: .; V: TRBV19; D: .; J: TRBJ1-1; DNA: TGTGCCAGTAGTACTTGGGGAGACACTGAAGCTTTCTTT; CDR3: CASSTWGDTEAFF
size: .; V: TRBV6-5; D: TRBD2; J: TRBJ2-2; DNA: TGTGCCAGCAGGAGCGGGGGGAACACCGGGGAGCTGTTTTTT; CDR3: CASRSGGNTGELFF
size: once; V: TRBV19; D: .; J: TRBJ1-5; DNA: TGTGCCAGTAGAAGTGGGGCTGGGGGCAATCAGCCCCAGCATTTT; CDR3: CASRSGAGGNQPQHF
size: .; V: TRBV29-1; D: .; J: TRBJ2-2; DNA: TGCAGCGTTGAGCGGCCGAACACCGGGGAGCTGTTTTTT; CDR3: CSVERPNTGELFF
size: .; V: TRBV7-2; D: TRBD2; J: TRBJ2-3; DNA: TGTGCCAGCAGCTTCGGGGGGGCCTGGGATACGCAGTATTTT; CDR3: CASSFGGAWDTQYF
size: .; V: TRBV5-1; D: .; J: TRBJ2-1; DNA: TGCGCCAGCGTCCAGTTGGCGGGCAGTTACAATGAGCAGTTCTTC; CDR3: CASVQLAGSYNEQFF
size: .; V: TRBV2; D: .; J: TRBJ1-2; DNA: TGTGCCAGCAGTGAAGGGCAGGTCTGGGGCTACACCTTC; CDR3: CASSEGQVWGYTF
size: .; V: TRBV6-1; D: TRBD1; J: TRBJ2-3; DNA: TGTGCCAGCAGTGAAGGATGGACAGGGGTTACGCAGTATTTT; CDR3: CASSEGWTGVTQYF
size: .; V: TRBV29-1; D: TRBD2; J: TRBJ2-5; DNA: TGCAGCGTCGGGACTAGCGGGGGTGTGGAGACCCAGTACTTC; CDR3: CSVGTSGGVETQYF
size: .; V: TRBV27; D: .; J: TRBJ1-5; DNA: TGTGCCAGCAGTTTCGCGGGGGGAGAGAATCAGCCCCAGCATTTT; CDR3: CASSFAGGENQPQHF
size: .; V: TRBV7-3; D: TRBD1; J: TRBJ2-6; DNA: TGTGCCAGCAGCTTATACGGGACAGGGGTCGGGGCCAACGTCCTGACTTTC; CDR3: CASSLYGTGVGANVLTF
size: .; V: TRBV4-2; D: .; J: TRBJ2-7; DNA: TGTGCCAGCAGCCGGGCGCAGGGGGGACCAACGCTGGGCGAGCAGTACTTC; CDR3: CASSRAQGGPTLGEQYF